This record concerns one TCR beta chain sequence. Libraries were prepared by immunoSEQ multiplex PCR; TCRdb keeps only in-frame clonotypes and omits some of them. The sample has about 230,000 clones; about nine tenths are singletons. This sample stems from a study of blood T cell repertoires in COVID-19. Looked up from germline, CDR1 is SGHDN and CDR2 is FVKESK. J lost 9 bases, V lost 1 base, and 8 bases had no gene match. CDR3 length: 15 amino acids. The sequence was obtained from a middle-aged woman with acute COVID-19. The chain links TRBV14 to TRBJ2-2; TRBD1 aligns across 7 bases. Sequencing was performed on PBMCs or T cells enriched from blood (not recorded which). CDR3 DNA: TGTGCCAGCAGCCAAGTTGACAGGGCGCCCCGGGAGCTGTTTTTT. This codes for CASSQVDRAPRELFF.